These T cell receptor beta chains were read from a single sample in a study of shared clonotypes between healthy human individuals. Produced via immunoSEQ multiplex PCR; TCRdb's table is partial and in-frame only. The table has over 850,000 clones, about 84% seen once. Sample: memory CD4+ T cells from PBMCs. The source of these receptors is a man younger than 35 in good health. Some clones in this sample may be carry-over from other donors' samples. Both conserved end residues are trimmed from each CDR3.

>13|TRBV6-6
ASSYSPGPRHEQY
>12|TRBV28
ASGSTSGSYEQY
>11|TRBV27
ASSPQSLAGYT
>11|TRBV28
ASSLQGDEKLF
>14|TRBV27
ASSFERFGGTDTQY
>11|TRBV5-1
ASSLGSGPEQF
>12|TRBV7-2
ATETGTGNSPLH
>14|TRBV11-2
ASSQGTGVSNEKLF
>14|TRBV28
ASRDTSGLYQETQY
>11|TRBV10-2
ASSNRLSYEQY
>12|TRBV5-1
ASSLQGMQETQY
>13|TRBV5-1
ASIPTSGSYNEQF
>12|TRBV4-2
ASSPYTTVPEQY
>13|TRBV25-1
ASSEVGYGDEKLF
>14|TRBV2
ASRITSGSSSYEQY
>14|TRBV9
ASSVVLAGGTDTQY
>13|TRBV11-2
ASSFRGDGDNEQF
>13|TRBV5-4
ASSSGLPSYNEQF
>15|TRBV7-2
ASSLAGLAGDPYEQY
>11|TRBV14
ASSQGREYGYT
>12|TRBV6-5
ASSYWGLGDEQF
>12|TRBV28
ASRTTRQGNEQF
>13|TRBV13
ASSPGVPHNYGYT
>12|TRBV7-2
ASSPPSGRGLQY
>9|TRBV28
ASINNNEQF
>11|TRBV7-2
ASSFGKGNEQF
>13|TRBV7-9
ASSVGAGGLDEQY
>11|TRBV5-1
ASSPSARNTQY
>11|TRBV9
ASSVGGGYGYT
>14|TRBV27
ASSFMGSAGGRGYT
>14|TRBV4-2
ASSLGGRGSNQPQH
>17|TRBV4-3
ASSQFLTSIDSGSQPQH
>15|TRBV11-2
ASSSLISGGDYYEQY
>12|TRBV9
ASSVVGSTDTQY
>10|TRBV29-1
SVEGLDEKLF
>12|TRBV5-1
ASSVQTGTGELF
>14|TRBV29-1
SVDGTLDRAANTIY
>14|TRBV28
ASSFPISGGANVLT
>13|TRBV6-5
ASSTPSDSYNEQF
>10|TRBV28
ASSSNQDTQY
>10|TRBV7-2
ASSSVPYGYT
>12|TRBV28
ASGALAGVHTQY
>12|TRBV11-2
ASSYTTGGDGYT
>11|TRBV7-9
ASSQRVSYEQY
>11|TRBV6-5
ASSYPGSYGYT
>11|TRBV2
ASSSDGLDEQY
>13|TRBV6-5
ASSIQGTSYNEQF
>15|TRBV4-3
ASSQDRGQGSNYGYT
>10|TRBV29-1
SCRDGTDTQY
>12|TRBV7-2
ASSLVGQGTEAF
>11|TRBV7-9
ASSYGRPYEQY
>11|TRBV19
ASSIGVQETQY
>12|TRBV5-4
ASSFVSGTETQY
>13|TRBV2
ASSELEPDTGELF